One and the same sample provided the 5 T cell receptor beta chains below, sequenced in a study of cytomegalovirus exposure and HLA in healthy donors. The study ran its PCR with 60 Vbeta and 13 Jbeta primers. Method: immunoSEQ multiplex PCR; TCRdb's copy keeps in-frame clones and lacks some. The table lists 99,000 or so clones, approximately 79% of them singletons. The specimen sequenced was PBMCs. Receptors originate from a man in his sixties in good health and CMV-seropositive.

The chain carries TRBV7-2 and TRBJ1-5; D is possibly TRBD1 (5 bases). This CDR3 has 16 residues. The germline V and J ends were trimmed by 5 bases and 1 base, with 15 bases remaining between them. Germline lookup yields CDR1 SGHTA and CDR2 FQGNSA. The CDR3 spells CASSPSGGGSNQPQHF. CDR3 in DNA: TGTGCCAGCAGCCCTAGTGGTGGGGGGAGCAATCAGCCCCAGCATTTT.

The rearrangement links TRBV5-1 to TRBJ1-2; 9 bases are shared with TRBD1. Germline V gene data show CDR1 as SGHRS and CDR2 as YFSETQ. The CDR3 contains 15 residues. V shed 4 bases, J shed 1 base, and the junction held 5 bases outside the gene matches. CDR3 nucleotide sequence: TGCGCCAGCAGCCGCGCGACAGGGGGTAACTATGGCTACACCTTC. It is translated as CASSRATGGNYGYTF.

J is TRBJ2-3 and V is TRBV6-4, with D maybe TRBD2 (7 bases). CDR1 is MRHNA, CDR2 SNTAGT, per germline. Trimming left V 11 bases short and J 8 bases short, with 26 bases between. This CDR3 contains 15 residues. The CDR3 DNA follows: TGTGCCGACCGGTCGGGGTTTAAGGGGGGGGGTACGCAGTATTTT. It encodes CADRSGFKGGGTQYF.

A few counts support this clone. An end of the junction differs from the germline gene, which may be a read error. This chain joins TRBV18 and TRBJ2-3, with a tentative D call TRBD1 (5 bases). Germline V gene lookup returns CDR1 KGHSH and CDR2 LQKENI. This CDR3 region has 13 residues. CDR3 sequence: CASSPTPQARSDF. In DNA, the CDR3 is TGTGCCAGCTCCCCCACCCCACAGGCAAGGTCCGATTTT.

The gene calls are TRBV7-3 and TRBJ2-5; D might be TRBD2 (5 bases). The CDR3 totals 14 residues. CDR1 is SGHTA, CDR2 FQGTGA, per germline. V gave up 1 base and J gave up 5 bases, with 11 bases separating them. The CDR3 loop reads CASSLNGEGETQYF. The CDR3 coding sequence is TGTGCCAGCAGCTTAAACGGGGAAGGGGAGACCCAGTACTTC.